The TCR beta chain under discussion was sequenced for a study of molecular identifiers for immune sequencing clone quantification. General study results and limits: Spiked Jurkat TCR RNA originating from one cell could reportedly be identified amid approximately 900,000 naive cells. Under 1% of molecules in naive cells, but over 97% of effector molecules, belonged to clones above 20 RNA copies.

Sorting defined naive CD8 T cells as CD8+CD4-CCR7+CD45RA+. About this clonotype itself: Its antigen remains unknown.

Bulk TCR libraries were made with methods that had been previously described and with listed TCR primers. MiXCR, applied by TCRdb to the PCR reads, yields one record per CDR3 protein. The sample comprises some 91,000 distinct CDR3 sequences, around 24% of which are singletons, and under 1% rests with the top ten. The CDR3 length is 16 residues. Per germline, CDR1 SGDLS and CDR2 YYNGEE. V lost 0 bases to trimming and J lost 2 bases, with 13 bases between them. The receptor was derived from a human donor in good health. Some libraries in this study had Jurkat cell RNA spiked in. The chain carries TRBV9 and TRBJ2-3; a weak D match, TRBD2 (6 bases). Sequencing was done on a sample of naive CD8+ T cells from blood, with Jurkat cell RNA spiked in. Regarding subset: FACS-sorted CD8+CD4-CCR7+CD45RA+ naive T cells. This CDR3 is CASSVEGSGSTDTQYF. DNA for the CDR3: TGTGCCAGCAGCGTAGAAGGGAGCGGGTCCACAGATACGCAGTATTTT. Supplemented by reference TRBV9 and TRBJ2-3, the full variable domain reads DSGVTQTPKHLITATGQRVTLRCSPRSGDLSVYWYQQSLDQGLQFLIQYYNGEERAKGNILERFSAQQFPDLHSELNLSSLELGDSALYFCASSVEGSGSTDTQYFGPGTRLTVL.